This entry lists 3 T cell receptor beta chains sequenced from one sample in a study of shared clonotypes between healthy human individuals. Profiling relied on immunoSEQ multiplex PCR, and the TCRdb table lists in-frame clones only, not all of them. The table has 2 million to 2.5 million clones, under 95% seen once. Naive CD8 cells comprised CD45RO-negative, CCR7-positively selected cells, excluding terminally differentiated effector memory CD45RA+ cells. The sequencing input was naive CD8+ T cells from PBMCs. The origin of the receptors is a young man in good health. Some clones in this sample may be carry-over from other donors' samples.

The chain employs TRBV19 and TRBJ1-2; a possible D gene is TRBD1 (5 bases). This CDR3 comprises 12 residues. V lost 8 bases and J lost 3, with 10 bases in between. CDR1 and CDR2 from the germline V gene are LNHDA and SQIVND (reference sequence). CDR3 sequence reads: CASERGDYGYTF. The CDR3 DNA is TGTGCCAGTGAACGGGGCGACTATGGCTACACCTTC.

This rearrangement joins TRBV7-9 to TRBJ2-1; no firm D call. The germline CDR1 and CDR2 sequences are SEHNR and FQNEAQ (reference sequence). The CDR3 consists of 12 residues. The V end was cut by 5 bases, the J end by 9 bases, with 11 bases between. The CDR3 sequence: CASSPSGLEQFF. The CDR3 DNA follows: TGTGCCAGCAGCCCCTCGGGTCTTGAGCAGTTCTTC.

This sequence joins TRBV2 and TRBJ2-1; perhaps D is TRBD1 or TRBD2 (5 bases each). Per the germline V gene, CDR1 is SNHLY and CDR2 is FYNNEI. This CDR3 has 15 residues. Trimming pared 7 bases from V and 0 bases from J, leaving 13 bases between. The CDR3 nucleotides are TGTGCCAGCACCGGGTATGGGGGCTCCTACAATGAGCAGTTCTTC. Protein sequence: CASTGYGGSYNEQFF.